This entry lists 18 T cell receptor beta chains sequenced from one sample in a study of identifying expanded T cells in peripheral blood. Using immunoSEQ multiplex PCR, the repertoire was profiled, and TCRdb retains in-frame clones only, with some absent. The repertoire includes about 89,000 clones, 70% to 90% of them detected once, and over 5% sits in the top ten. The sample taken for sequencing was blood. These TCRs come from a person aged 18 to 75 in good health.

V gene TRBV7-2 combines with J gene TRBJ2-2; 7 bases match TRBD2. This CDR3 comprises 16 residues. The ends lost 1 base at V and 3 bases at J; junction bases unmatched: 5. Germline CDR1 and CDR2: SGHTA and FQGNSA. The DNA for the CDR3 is TGTGCCAGCAGCTTAGTCTCTAGCGGCTACACCGGGGAGCTGTTTTTT. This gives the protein CASSLVSSGYTGELFF.

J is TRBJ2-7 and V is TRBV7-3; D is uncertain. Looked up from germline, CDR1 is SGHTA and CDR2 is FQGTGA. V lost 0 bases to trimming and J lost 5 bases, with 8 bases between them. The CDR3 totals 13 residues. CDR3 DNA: TGTGCCAGCAGCTTAACGTCACCGGACGAGCAGTACTTC. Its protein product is CASSLTSPDEQYF.

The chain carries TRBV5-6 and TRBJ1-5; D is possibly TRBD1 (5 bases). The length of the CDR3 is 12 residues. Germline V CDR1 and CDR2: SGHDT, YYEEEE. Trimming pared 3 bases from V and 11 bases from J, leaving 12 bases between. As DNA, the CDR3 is TGTGCCAGCAGCTGGGGACGGGGTGCCCAGCATTTT. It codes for CASSWGRGAQHF.

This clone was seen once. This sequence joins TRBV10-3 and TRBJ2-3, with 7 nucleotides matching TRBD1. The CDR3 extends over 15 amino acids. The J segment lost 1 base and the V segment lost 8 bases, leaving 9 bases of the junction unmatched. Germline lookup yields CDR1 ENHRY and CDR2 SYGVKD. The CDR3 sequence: CAIASGDRGTDTQYF. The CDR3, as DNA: TGTGCCATCGCAAGCGGTGACAGGGGCACAGATACGCAGTATTTT.

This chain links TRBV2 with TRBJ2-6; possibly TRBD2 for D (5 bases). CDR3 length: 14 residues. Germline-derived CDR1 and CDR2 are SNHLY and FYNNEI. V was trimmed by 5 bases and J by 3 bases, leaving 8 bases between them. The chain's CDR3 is CASSPRGGANVLTF. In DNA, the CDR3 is TGTGCCAGCAGTCCCCGGGGTGGGGCCAACGTCCTGACTTTC.

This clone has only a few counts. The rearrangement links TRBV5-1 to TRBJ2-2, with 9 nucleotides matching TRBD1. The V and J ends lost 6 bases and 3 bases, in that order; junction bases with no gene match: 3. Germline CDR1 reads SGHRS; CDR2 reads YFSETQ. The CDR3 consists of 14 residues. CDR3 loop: CASTWTGDTGELFF. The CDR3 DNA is TGCGCCAGCACCTGGACAGGGGACACCGGGGAGCTGTTTTTT.

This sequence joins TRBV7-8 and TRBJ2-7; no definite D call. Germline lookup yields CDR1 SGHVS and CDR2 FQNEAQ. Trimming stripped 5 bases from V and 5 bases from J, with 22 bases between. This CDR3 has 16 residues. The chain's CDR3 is CASSPVEIHSTNEQYF. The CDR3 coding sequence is TGTGCCAGCAGCCCAGTCGAAATTCACAGTACTAACGAGCAGTACTTC.

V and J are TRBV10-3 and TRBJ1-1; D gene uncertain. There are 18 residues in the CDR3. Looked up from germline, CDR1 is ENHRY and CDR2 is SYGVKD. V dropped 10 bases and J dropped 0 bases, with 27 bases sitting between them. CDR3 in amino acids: CATGLDDMFPTMNTEAFF. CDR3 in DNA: TGTGCCACCGGGTTGGATGATATGTTTCCCACTATGAACACTGAAGCTTTCTTT.

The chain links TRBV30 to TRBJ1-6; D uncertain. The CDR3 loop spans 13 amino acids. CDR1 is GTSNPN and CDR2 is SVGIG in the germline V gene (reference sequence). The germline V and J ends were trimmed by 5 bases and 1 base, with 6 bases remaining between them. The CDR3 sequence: CAWAPSYNSPLHF. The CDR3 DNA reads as TGTGCCTGGGCCCCTTCCTATAATTCACCCCTCCACTTT.

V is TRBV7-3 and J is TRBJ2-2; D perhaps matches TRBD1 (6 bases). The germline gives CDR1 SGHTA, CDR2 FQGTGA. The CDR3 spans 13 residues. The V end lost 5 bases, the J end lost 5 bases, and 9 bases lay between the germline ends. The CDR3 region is CASSLGQTGELFF. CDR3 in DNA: TGTGCCAGCAGCCTCGGACAGACCGGGGAGCTGTTTTTT. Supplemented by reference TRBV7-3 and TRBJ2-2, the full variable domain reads GAGVSQTPSNKVTEKGKYVELRCDPISGHTALYWYRQSLGQGPEFLIYFQGTGAADDSGLPNDRFFAVRPEGSVSTLKIQRTERGDSAVYLCASSLGQTGELFFGEGSRLTVL.

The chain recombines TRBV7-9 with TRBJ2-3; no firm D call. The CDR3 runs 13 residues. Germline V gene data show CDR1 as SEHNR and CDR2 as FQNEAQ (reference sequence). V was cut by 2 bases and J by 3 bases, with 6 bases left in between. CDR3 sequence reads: CASSLWGTDTQYF. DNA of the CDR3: TGTGCCAGCAGCTTATGGGGAACAGATACGCAGTATTTT.

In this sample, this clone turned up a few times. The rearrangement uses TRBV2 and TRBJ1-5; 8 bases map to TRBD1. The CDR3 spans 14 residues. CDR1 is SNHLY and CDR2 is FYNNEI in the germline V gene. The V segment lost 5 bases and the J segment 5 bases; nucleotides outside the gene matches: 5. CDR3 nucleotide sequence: TGTGCCAGCAGTCTAGACAGGGGAGATCAGCCCCAGCATTTT. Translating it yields CASSLDRGDQPQHF.

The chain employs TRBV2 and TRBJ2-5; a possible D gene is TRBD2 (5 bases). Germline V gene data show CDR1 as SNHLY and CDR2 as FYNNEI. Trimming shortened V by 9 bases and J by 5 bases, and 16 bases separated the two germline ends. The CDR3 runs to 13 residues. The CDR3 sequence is CASRGGSLETQYF. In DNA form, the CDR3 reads TGTGCCAGTAGAGGAGGTTCTCTGGAGACCCAGTACTTC.

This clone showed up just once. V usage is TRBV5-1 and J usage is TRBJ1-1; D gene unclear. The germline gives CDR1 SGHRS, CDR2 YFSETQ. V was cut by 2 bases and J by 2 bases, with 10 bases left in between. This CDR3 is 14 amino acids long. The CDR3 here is CASSFDGTNTEAFF. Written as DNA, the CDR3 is TGCGCCAGCAGCTTTGACGGAACAAACACTGAAGCTTTCTTT.

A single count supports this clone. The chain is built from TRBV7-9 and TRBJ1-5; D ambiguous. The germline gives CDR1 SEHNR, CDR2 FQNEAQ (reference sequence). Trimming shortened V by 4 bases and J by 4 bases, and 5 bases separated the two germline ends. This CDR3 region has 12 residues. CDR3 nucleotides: TGTGCCAGCAGCTCCCATAATCAGCCCCAGCATTTT. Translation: CASSSHNQPQHF.

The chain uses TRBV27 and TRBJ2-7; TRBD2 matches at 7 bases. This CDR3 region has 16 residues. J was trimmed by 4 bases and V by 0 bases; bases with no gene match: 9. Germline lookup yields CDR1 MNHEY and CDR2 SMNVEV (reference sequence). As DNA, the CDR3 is TGTGCCAGCAGTTTATCGGGGCTAGCGGTGAGATACGAGCAGTACTTC. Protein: CASSLSGLAVRYEQYF.

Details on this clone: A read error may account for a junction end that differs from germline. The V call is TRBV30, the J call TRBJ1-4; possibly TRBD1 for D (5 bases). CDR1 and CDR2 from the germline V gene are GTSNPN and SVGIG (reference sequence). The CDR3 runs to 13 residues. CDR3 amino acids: CARSWGWGEKLFF. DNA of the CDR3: TGTGCCCGGAGCTGGGGGTGGGGTGAAAAACTGTTTTTT.

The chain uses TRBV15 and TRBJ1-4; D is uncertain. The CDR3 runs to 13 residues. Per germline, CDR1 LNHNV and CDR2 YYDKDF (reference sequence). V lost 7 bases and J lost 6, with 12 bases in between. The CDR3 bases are TGTGCCACCAAGGGCTTTAAAGATGAAAAACTGTTTTTT. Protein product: CATKGFKDEKLFF.